Below are 32 T cell receptor beta chains sequenced from a single sample in a study of T cell changes during pregnancy in multiple sclerosis. The repertoire was sequenced with immunoSEQ multiplex PCR; TCRdb's copy has only in-frame clones and lacks some. In the table there are about 66,000 clones, roughly nine tenths of which are singletons. The input for sequencing was CD8+ T cells from peripheral blood mononuclear cells, taken before pregnancy. Receptor source: a female donor with multiple sclerosis, enrolled in a pregnancy study.

This clone was detected only a few times. The chain is built from TRBV19 and TRBJ1-1; tentatively, D is TRBD1 (5 bases). CDR1 and CDR2 (germline): LNHDA, SQIVND (reference sequence). The length of the CDR3 is 14 residues. V was clipped by 3 bases and J by 1 base, with 9 bases between them. CDR3 nucleotide sequence: TGTGCCAGTAGTATGACAGCGACGAACACTGAAGCTTTCTTT. Residues: CASSMTATNTEAFF. Supplemented by reference TRBV19 and TRBJ1-1, the full variable domain reads DGGITQSPKYLFRKEGQNVTLSCEQNLNHDAMYWYRQDPGQGLRLIYYSQIVNDFQKGDIAEGYSVSREKKESFPLTVTSAQKNPTAFYLCASSMTATNTEAFFGQGTRLTVV.

The chain carries TRBV5-1 and TRBJ2-1; TRBD2 aligns across 10 bases. CDR1 and CDR2 from the germline V gene are SGHRS and YFSETQ. V dropped 4 bases and J dropped 6; count of bases not matched to a gene: 7. CDR3 size: 15 residues. The CDR3 bases are TGCGCCAGCAGCCCGGTAGCGGGGGGTGTCAATGAGCAGTTCTTC. Translated, it gives CASSPVAGGVNEQFF.

V and J are TRBV11-2 and TRBJ1-4; 7 nucleotides agree with TRBD1. CDR3 length: 13 residues. The V segment lost 4 bases and the J segment 12 bases; nucleotides outside the gene matches: 8. CDR1 is SGHAT, CDR2 FQNNGV, per germline. CDR3 sequence: CASSYLTGTELFF. The CDR3 DNA reads as TGTGCCAGCAGCTACCTGACAGGGACGGAACTGTTTTTT.

The chain employs TRBV11-2 and TRBJ2-7; a possible D gene is TRBD2 (6 bases). Germline assignment: CDR1 SGHAT and CDR2 FQNNGV. The CDR3 sequence is 13 residues long. Between the trimmed V and J ends, which lost 2 bases and 4 bases, there was a span of 9 bases. In nucleotides, the CDR3 is TGTGCCAGCAGCTTACGGAGGGCTTACGAGCAGTACTTC. It translates to CASSLRRAYEQYF.

The CDR3 loop reads CASSRLVEDISLGVNQPQHF. CDR3 coding DNA: TGTGCCAGCAGCCGCCTAGTAGAGGACATTTCCCTTGGGGTGAATCAGCCCCAGCATTTT. This chain uses TRBV14 with TRBJ1-5; possible D gene TRBD1, 5 bases. V was shortened by 4 bases and J by 4 bases, with 29 bases between the two germline ends. Germline V lookup: CDR1 SGHDN, CDR2 FVKESK. The CDR3 has 20 residues.

The chain couples TRBV5-1 to TRBJ2-1; maybe TRBD1 (5 bases). CDR1 is SGHRS and CDR2 is YFSETQ in the germline V gene. Trimming removed 0 bases from V and 8 bases from J, with 15 bases in between. CDR3 size: 15 residues. In DNA form, the CDR3 reads TGCGCCAGCAGCTTGGAAGGGATGGGGCGTGATGAGCAGTTCTTC. It encodes CASSLEGMGRDEQFF.

The chain combines TRBV9 with TRBJ1-5; 8 bases map to TRBD1. Germline V gene lookup returns CDR1 SGDLS and CDR2 YYNGEE. V trimming: 0 bases; J trimming: 3 bases; junction bases outside the gene matches: 2. The length of the CDR3 is 15 residues. CDR3 amino acids: CASSVDQGANQPQHF. The CDR3 DNA reads as TGTGCCAGCAGCGTAGACCAGGGGGCCAATCAGCCCCAGCATTTT.

The chain combines TRBV7-8 with TRBJ1-4, with D possibly matching TRBD1 (5 bases). The CDR3 consists of 15 residues. Germline-derived CDR1 and CDR2 are SGHVS and FQNEAQ. Trimming took off 5 bases at V and 5 bases at J, with 15 bases between the two ends. In DNA form, the CDR3 reads TGTGCCAGCAGCCGCCTAGGGGAGGCAAATGAAAAACTGTTTTTT. The encoded protein is CASSRLGEANEKLFF.

This clone appeared once. This chain links TRBV7-3 with TRBJ2-1, with a possible D match to TRBD2 (6 bases). The germline gives CDR1 SGHTA, CDR2 FQGTGA. This CDR3 has 16 amino acids. Deletions cut 1 base from V and 0 bases from J, with 10 bases between. The CDR3 region has the DNA TGTGCCAGCAGCTTAATAGGCGGGGACTCCTACAATGAGCAGTTCTTC. The encoded protein is CASSLIGGDSYNEQFF.

The chain couples TRBV11-2 to TRBJ2-5; maybe TRBD2 (6 bases). The CDR3 runs to 12 residues. V was cut by 4 bases and J by 7 bases, with 10 bases left in between. Germline V gene data show CDR1 as SGHAT and CDR2 as FQNNGV. CDR3 in DNA: TGTGCCAGCAGCTCGGGGGTTAGGACCCAGTACTTC. It yields the protein CASSSGVRTQYF. The full variable domain, with the rest looked up from reference TRBV11-2 and TRBJ2-5, is EAGVAQSPRYKIIEKRQSVAFWCNPISGHATLYWYQQILGQGPKLLIQFQNNGVVDDSQLPKDRFSAERLKGVDSTLKIQPAKLEDSAVYLCASSSGVRTQYFGPGTRLLVL.

The rearrangement links TRBV5-4 to TRBJ2-7, with D possibly being TRBD2 (5 bases). V lost 0 bases to trimming and J lost 7 bases, with 11 bases between them. Germline V gives CDR1 SGHNT, CDR2 YYREEE (reference sequence). CDR3 length: 13 residues. Here the CDR3 reads CASSLALEGEQYF. The CDR3 DNA is TGTGCCAGCAGCTTGGCCCTTGAGGGAGAGCAGTACTTC.

V and J are TRBV4-1 and TRBJ1-6; D is unresolved. The germline CDR1 and CDR2 sequences are MGHRA and YSYEKL. This CDR3 is 18 amino acids long. Trimming left V 8 bases short and J 8 bases short, with 28 bases between. The DNA for the CDR3 is TGCGCCAGCGGAATAGAACCGGGAAGTCCAACGTTGGATTCACCCCTCCACTTT. The encoded protein is CASGIEPGSPTLDSPLHF.

This clone showed up just once. The V call is TRBV28, the J call TRBJ2-6; D might be TRBD1 (6 bases). Deletions cut 7 bases from V and 3 bases from J, with 19 bases between. There are 17 residues in the CDR3. Germline V gene lookup returns CDR1 MDHEN and CDR2 SYDVKM. The CDR3, as DNA: TGTGCCAGCACCCAGGGGATACTAGTCGGTGGGGCCAACGTCCTGACTTTC. It is translated as CASTQGILVGGANVLTF.

V gene TRBV7-6 combines with J gene TRBJ2-7, with 11 bases that match TRBD2. Per germline, CDR1 SGHVS and CDR2 FNYEAQ. The CDR3 sequence is 20 residues long. V was pared by 5 bases and J by 2 bases, with 20 bases of the junction left unmatched. The CDR3 loop is CASSLSFIGLAGASPYEQYF. The CDR3 bases are TGTGCCAGCAGCCTCAGCTTTATCGGACTAGCGGGCGCAAGCCCCTACGAGCAGTACTTC.

The chain is built from TRBV25-1 and TRBJ1-2; D is unclear. The V end was cut by 5 bases, the J end by 7 bases, with 26 bases between. The CDR3 runs 17 residues. CDR1 is MGHDK, CDR2 SYGVNS, per germline. Here the CDR3 DNA reads TGTGCCAGCAGTACCAACACTGAGGAGGGCTTTCGAGGTGGCTACACCTTC. It codes for CASSTNTEEGFRGGYTF.

This chain joins TRBV7-9 and TRBJ2-2; no clear D. Trimming pared 1 base from V and 7 bases from J, leaving 4 bases between. Germline CDR1 reads SEHNR; CDR2 reads FQNEAQ (reference sequence). This CDR3 is 12 amino acids long. DNA of the CDR3: TGTGCCAGCAGCTTAGGAGACGGGGAGCTGTTTTTT. Protein product: CASSLGDGELFF.

This chain uses TRBV5-4 with TRBJ2-2; 7 bases match TRBD2. J lost 3 bases, V lost 1 base, and 0 bases had no gene match. This CDR3 region has 14 residues. Looked up from germline, CDR1 is SGHNT and CDR2 is YYREEE (reference sequence). CDR3 protein: CASSLSGDTGELFF. DNA of the CDR3: TGTGCCAGCAGCTTGAGCGGGGACACCGGGGAGCTGTTTTTT.

V and J are TRBV7-6 and TRBJ2-1; 8 bases match TRBD2. The germline gives CDR1 SGHVS, CDR2 FNYEAQ. The CDR3 has 14 residues. The V gene end was trimmed by 2 bases and the J gene end by 6 bases; junction bases not matched to a gene: 3. CDR3 sequence: CASSLTGGLNEQFF. CDR3 DNA: TGTGCCAGCAGCTTAACGGGGGGGCTCAATGAGCAGTTCTTC.

The chain recombines TRBV2 with TRBJ2-5; D remains ambiguous. Germline CDR1 is SNHLY and CDR2 is FYNNEI. Trimming took 5 bases from V and 1 from J, leaving 5 bases between them. This CDR3 is 12 amino acids long. The CDR3 nucleotides are TGTGCCAGCAGTAGCCTCCAAGAGACCCAGTACTTC. This gives the protein CASSSLQETQYF.

This chain links TRBV7-6 with TRBJ2-1; 13 bases agree with TRBD2. J lost 7 bases, V lost 4 bases, and 4 bases had no gene match. The CDR3 sequence is 15 residues long. CDR1 SGHVS and CDR2 FNYEAQ come from the germline V gene. The DNA for the CDR3 is TGTGCCAGCAGCTACGGACTAGCGGGGGATAATGAGCAGTTCTTC. Its translation: CASSYGLAGDNEQFF.

This chain joins TRBV4-2 and TRBJ2-5; D may be TRBD2 (5 bases). The length of the CDR3 is 15 residues. The V and J ends lost 1 base and 2 bases respectively, with 11 bases between them. Germline-derived CDR1 and CDR2 are LGHNA and YNFKEQ. The CDR3 here is CASSQAPAGQETQYF. Here the CDR3 DNA reads TGTGCCAGCAGCCAAGCCCCGGCGGGTCAAGAGACCCAGTACTTC.

This chain connects TRBV30 to TRBJ2-3, with a possible D match to TRBD2 (5 bases). Per germline, CDR1 GTSNPN and CDR2 SVGIG (reference sequence). V was cut by 5 bases and J by 0 bases, with 6 bases left in between. This CDR3 spans 12 amino acids. CDR3 nucleotides: TGTGCCTGGGGACTCAGCACAGATACGCAGTATTTT. It yields the protein CAWGLSTDTQYF.

V and J are TRBV7-6 and TRBJ2-7, with a possible D match to TRBD1 (6 bases). V was shortened by 5 bases and J by 6 bases, with 11 bases between the two germline ends. This CDR3 contains 12 residues. Germline CDR1 is SGHVS and CDR2 is FNYEAQ. The CDR3 DNA reads TGTGCCAGCAGCAGCAGGGGCCTCGAGCAGTACTTC. Its translation is CASSSRGLEQYF.

This chain uses TRBV19 with TRBJ2-7, with a weak D call TRBD2 (5 bases). This CDR3 has 13 residues. Germline V gene data show CDR1 as LNHDA and CDR2 as SQIVND (reference sequence). Trimming shortened V by 4 bases and J by 3 bases, and 10 bases separated the two germline ends. CDR3 protein: CASSNGLLYEQYF. CDR3 DNA: TGTGCCAGTAGTAACGGACTCCTCTACGAGCAGTACTTC. The full variable domain, rest sourced from reference TRBV19 and TRBJ2-7, is DGGITQSPKYLFRKEGQNVTLSCEQNLNHDAMYWYRQDPGQGLRLIYYSQIVNDFQKGDIAEGYSVSREKKESFPLTVTSAQKNPTAFYLCASSNGLLYEQYFGPGTRLTVT.

The V and J genes are TRBV30 and TRBJ2-1, with 11 bases that match TRBD2. The CDR3 is made up of 16 amino acids. Germline loops: CDR1 GTSNPN, CDR2 SVGIG (reference sequence). The V gene end was trimmed by 0 bases and the J gene end by 8 bases; junction bases not matched to a gene: 9. The CDR3 coding sequence is TGTGCCTGGAGTGTATCTAGCGGGGGGCCGTTTGATGAGCAGTTCTTC. Its protein is CAWSVSSGGPFDEQFF. Variable domain in full (rest from reference TRBV30 and TRBJ2-1): SQTIHQWPATLVQPVGSPLSLECTVEGTSNPNLYWYRQAAGRGLQLLFYSVGIGQISSEVPQNLSASRPQDRQFILSSKKLLLSDSGFYLCAWSVSSGGPFDEQFFGPGTRLTVL.

The CDR3 loop is CASSGGDRGDTEAFF. In DNA, the CDR3 is TGTGCCAGCAGCGGGGGGGACAGGGGCGACACTGAAGCTTTCTTT. This rearrangement joins TRBV9 to TRBJ1-1, with TRBD1 matching over 10 bases. CDR1 and CDR2 from the germline V gene are SGDLS and YYNGEE. V dropped 3 bases and J dropped 3; count of bases not matched to a gene: 5. The CDR3 runs 15 residues.

The chain employs TRBV19 and TRBJ2-7; 10 bases agree with TRBD1. This CDR3 contains 14 residues. Looked up from germline, CDR1 is LNHDA and CDR2 is SQIVND (reference sequence). V was clipped by 3 bases and J by 3 bases; unmatched bases: 2. Here the CDR3 reads CASSIGTGVYEQYF. Written as DNA, the CDR3 is TGTGCCAGTAGTATCGGGACAGGGGTCTACGAGCAGTACTTC.

The chain couples TRBV6-1 to TRBJ2-5; unclear D gene. V lost 3 bases and J 5 bases, leaving 13 bases between the germline ends. This CDR3 contains 14 residues. Germline lookup yields CDR1 MNHNS and CDR2 SASEGT. The CDR3 DNA is TGTGCCAGCAGTGAGGCTAGTGGGTGGGAGACCCAGTACTTC. Its protein is CASSEASGWETQYF.

The rearrangement joins TRBV5-6 to TRBJ1-4; no reliable D call. CDR3 length: 12 amino acids. With 4 bases removed from V and 6 bases from J, the gap between germline ends came to 7 bases. CDR1 is SGHDT and CDR2 is YYEEEE in the germline V gene. This chain's CDR3 is CASSASDEKLFF. DNA of the CDR3: TGTGCCAGCAGCGCGTCGGATGAAAAACTGTTTTTT. Using reference TRBV5-6 and TRBJ1-4 for the parts outside the CDR3, the full variable domain is DAGVTQSPTHLIKTRGQQVTLRCSPKSGHDTVSWYQQALGQGPQFIFQYYEEEERQRGNFPDRFSGHQFPNYSSELNVNALLLGDSALYLCASSASDEKLFFGSGTQLSVL.

V and J are TRBV9 and TRBJ2-7; D not resolved. The CDR3 has 13 residues. CDR1 is SGDLS and CDR2 is YYNGEE in the germline V gene. V gave up 0 bases and J gave up 3 bases, with 7 bases separating them. The CDR3: CASSVGLNYEQYF. In DNA form, the CDR3 reads TGTGCCAGCAGCGTAGGACTCAACTACGAGCAGTACTTC.

This chain links TRBV25-1 with TRBJ2-1; the match to TRBD2 covers 11 bases. The ends lost 1 base at V and 8 bases at J; junction bases unmatched: 10. The germline V gene encodes CDR1 MGHDK and CDR2 SYGVNS. The CDR3 sequence is 17 residues long. In DNA form, the CDR3 reads TGTGCCAGCAGTGAATTGGGAGTGACTAGCGGGGTCCATGAGCAGTTCTTC. Encoded protein: CASSELGVTSGVHEQFF.

V is TRBV6-1 and J is TRBJ2-7; a weak D match, TRBD1 (6 bases). The CDR3 has 14 amino acids. Looked up from germline, CDR1 is MNHNS and CDR2 is SASEGT. V lost 0 bases to trimming and J lost 6 bases, with 12 bases between them. CDR3 bases: TGTGCCAGCAGTGAAGCGGGTCCAGGGGTCGAGCAGTACTTC. Protein sequence: CASSEAGPGVEQYF.